This T cell receptor (beta chain) was obtained from a study of blood T cell repertoires in COVID-19. Study-wide background: Sources were T cells, B-cell-depleted T cells, or PBMCs; the material itself was cDNA or gDNA.

V shed 1 base and J shed 4 bases, with 11 bases lying between them. The length of the CDR3 is 15 residues. Germline CDR1 and CDR2: SGHNT and YYREEE (reference sequence). Some clones are missing from TCRdb's copy, which holds only in-frame ones; the method was immunoSEQ multiplex PCR. The sample records 100,000 to 110,000 clones, 70% to 90% being singletons. In its sample, this clone was seen a few times. The material sequenced was peripheral blood. This clonotype was obtained from a human donor in a cohort sampled during active COVID-19. The chain employs TRBV5-4 and TRBJ2-2; D might be TRBD1 (6 bases). The CDR3 protein is CASSLPQGSTGELFF. Written as DNA, the CDR3 is TGTGCCAGCAGCTTGCCACAGGGCAGCACCGGGGAGCTGTTTTTT.